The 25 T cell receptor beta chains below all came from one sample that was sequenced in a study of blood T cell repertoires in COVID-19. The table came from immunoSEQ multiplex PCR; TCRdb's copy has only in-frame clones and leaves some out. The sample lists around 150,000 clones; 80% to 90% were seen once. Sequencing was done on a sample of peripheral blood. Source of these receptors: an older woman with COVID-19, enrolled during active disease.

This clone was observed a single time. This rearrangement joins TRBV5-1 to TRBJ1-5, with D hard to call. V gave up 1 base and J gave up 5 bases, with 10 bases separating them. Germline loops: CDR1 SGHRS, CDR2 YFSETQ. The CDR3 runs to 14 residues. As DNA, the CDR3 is TGCGCCAGCAGCTTGTCGGGGAGCGATCAGCCCCAGCATTTT. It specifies CASSLSGSDQPQHF.

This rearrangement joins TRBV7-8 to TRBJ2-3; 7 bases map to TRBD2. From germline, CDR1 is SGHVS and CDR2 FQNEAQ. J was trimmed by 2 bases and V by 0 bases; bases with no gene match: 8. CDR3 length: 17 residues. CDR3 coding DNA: TGTGCCAGCAGCTTAGCTTCCGGGAGGCCCATCACAGATACGCAGTATTTT. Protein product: CASSLASGRPITDTQYF.

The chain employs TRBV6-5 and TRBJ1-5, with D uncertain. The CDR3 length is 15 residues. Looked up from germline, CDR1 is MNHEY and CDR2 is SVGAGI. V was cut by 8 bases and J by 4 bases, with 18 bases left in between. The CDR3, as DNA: TGTGCCAGCGGCCCGGGAACGGACCTGAATCAGCCCCAGCATTTT. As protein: CASGPGTDLNQPQHF.

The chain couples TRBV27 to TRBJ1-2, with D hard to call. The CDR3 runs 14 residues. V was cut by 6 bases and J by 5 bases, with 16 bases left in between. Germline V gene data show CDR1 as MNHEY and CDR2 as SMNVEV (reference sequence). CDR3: CASRQITARYGYTF. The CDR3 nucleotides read TGTGCCAGCAGGCAAATAACAGCCAGATATGGCTACACCTTC.

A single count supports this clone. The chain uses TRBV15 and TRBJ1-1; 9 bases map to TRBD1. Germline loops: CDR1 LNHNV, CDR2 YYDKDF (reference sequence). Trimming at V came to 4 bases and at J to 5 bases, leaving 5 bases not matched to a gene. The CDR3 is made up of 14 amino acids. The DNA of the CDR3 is TGTGCCACCAGCAAGGACAGGGGATGGACTGAAGCTTTCTTT. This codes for CATSKDRGWTEAFF. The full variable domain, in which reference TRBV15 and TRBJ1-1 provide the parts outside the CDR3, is DAMVIQNPRYQVTQFGKPVTLSCSQTLNHNVMYWYQQKSSQAPKLLFHYYDKDFNNEADTPDNFQSRRPNTSFCFLDIRSPGLGDTAMYLCATSKDRGWTEAFFGQGTRLTVV.

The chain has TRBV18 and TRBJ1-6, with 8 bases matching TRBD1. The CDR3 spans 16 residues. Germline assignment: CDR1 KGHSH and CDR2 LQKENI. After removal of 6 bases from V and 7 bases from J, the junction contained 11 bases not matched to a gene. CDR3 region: CASSRESGTGNSPLHF. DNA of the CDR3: TGTGCCAGCTCGCGAGAGTCCGGGACAGGCAATTCACCCCTCCACTTT.

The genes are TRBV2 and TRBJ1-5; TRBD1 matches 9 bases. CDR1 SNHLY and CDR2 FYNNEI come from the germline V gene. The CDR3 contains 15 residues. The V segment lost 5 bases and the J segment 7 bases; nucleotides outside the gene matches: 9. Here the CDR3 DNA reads TGTGCCAGCAGTTCTACAGGGGGCGCAAAGCAGCCCCAGCATTTT. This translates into CASSSTGGAKQPQHF.

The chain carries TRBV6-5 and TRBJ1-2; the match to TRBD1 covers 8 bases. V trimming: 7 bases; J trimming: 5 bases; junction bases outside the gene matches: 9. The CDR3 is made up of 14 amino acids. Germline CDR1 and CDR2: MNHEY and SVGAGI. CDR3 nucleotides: TGTGCCAGCACCTCGGACAGGGTTTCTTATGGCTACACCTTC. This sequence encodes CASTSDRVSYGYTF.

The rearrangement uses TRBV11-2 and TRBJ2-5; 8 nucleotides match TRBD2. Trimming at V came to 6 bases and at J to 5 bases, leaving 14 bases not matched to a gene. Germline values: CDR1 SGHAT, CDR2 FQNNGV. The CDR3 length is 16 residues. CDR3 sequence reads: CASRPLNGRAGETQYF. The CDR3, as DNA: TGTGCCAGCAGACCGCTTAACGGGAGGGCCGGTGAGACCCAGTACTTC.

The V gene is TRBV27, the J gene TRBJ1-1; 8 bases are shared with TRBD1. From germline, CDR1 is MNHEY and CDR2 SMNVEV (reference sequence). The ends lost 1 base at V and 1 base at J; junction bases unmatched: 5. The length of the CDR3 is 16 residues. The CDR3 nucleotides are TGTGCCAGCAGTTTATTAGGACAGGGTCGGAACACTGAAGCTTTCTTT. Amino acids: CASSLLGQGRNTEAFF.

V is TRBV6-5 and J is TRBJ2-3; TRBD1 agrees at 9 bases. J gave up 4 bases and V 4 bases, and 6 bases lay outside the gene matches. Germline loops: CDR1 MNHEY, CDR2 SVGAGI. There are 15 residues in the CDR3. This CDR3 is CASSLGTGGPDTQYF. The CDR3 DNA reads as TGTGCCAGCAGTTTGGGTACAGGGGGCCCAGATACGCAGTATTTT.

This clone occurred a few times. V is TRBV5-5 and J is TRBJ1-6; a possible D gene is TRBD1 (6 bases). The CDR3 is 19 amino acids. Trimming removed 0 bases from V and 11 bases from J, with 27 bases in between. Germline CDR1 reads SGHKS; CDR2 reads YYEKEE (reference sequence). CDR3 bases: TGTGCCAGCAGCTTGGCCGTAAAAATGGGACACCCTACACATCCACCCCTCCACTTT. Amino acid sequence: CASSLAVKMGHPTHPPLHF.

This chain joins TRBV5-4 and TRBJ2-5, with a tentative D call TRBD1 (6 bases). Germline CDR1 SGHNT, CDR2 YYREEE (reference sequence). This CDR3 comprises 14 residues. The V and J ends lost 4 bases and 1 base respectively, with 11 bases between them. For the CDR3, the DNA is TGTGCCAGCAGCCAGGGACAAATCCAAGAGACCCAGTACTTC. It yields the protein CASSQGQIQETQYF.

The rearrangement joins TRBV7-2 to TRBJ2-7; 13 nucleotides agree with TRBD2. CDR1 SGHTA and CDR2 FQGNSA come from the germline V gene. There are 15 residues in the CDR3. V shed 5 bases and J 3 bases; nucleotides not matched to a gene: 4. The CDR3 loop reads CASSIRTSGSYEQYF. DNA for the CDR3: TGTGCCAGCAGCATACGGACTAGCGGGAGCTACGAGCAGTACTTC. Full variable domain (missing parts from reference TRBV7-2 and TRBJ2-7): GAGVSQSPSNKVTEKGKDVELRCDPISGHTALYWYRQSLGQGLEFLIYFQGNSAPDKSGLPSDRFSAERTGGSVSTLTIQRTQQEDSAVYLCASSIRTSGSYEQYFGPGTRLTVT.

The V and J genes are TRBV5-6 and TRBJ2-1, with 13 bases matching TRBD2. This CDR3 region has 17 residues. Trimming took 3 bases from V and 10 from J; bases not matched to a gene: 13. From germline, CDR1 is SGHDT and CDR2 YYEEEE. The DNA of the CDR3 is TGTGCCAGCAGCTCCTCCTCCTCACTAGCGGGAGGGCAAGAGCAGTTCTTC. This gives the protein CASSSSSSLAGGQEQFF. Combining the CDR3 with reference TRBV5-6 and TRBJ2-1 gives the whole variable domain DAGVTQSPTHLIKTRGQQVTLRCSPKSGHDTVSWYQQALGQGPQFIFQYYEEEERQRGNFPDRFSGHQFPNYSSELNVNALLLGDSALYLCASSSSSSLAGGQEQFFGPGTRLTVL.

The CDR3 DNA reads TGTGCCAGCAGTGCCGGGACTAGGGGCTACGAGCAGTACGTC. Translating it yields CASSAGTRGYEQYV. V gene TRBV9 combines with J gene TRBJ2-7; 8 nucleotides match TRBD2. This CDR3 contains 14 residues. J lost 3 bases, V lost 5 bases, and 7 bases had no gene match. In germline, CDR1 is SGDLS, CDR2 YYNGEE.

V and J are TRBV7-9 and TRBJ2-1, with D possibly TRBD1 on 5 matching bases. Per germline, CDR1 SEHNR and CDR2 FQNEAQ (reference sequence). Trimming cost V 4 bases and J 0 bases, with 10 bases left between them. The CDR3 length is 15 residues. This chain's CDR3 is CASSSNTGSYNEQFF. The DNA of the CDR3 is TGTGCCAGCAGCTCAAACACAGGCTCCTACAATGAGCAGTTCTTC.

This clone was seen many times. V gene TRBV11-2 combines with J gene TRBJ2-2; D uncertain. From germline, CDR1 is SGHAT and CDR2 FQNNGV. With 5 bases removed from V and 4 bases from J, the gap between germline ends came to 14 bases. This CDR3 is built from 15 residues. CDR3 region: CASSPGSKSTGELFF. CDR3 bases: TGTGCCAGCAGCCCCGGGTCCAAAAGCACCGGGGAGCTGTTTTTT.

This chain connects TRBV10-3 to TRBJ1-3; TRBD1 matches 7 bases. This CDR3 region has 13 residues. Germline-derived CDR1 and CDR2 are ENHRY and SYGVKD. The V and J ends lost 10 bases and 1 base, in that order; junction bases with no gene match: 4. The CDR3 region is CATTGVSGNTIYF. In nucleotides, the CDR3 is TGTGCCACCACAGGGGTATCTGGAAACACCATATATTTT.

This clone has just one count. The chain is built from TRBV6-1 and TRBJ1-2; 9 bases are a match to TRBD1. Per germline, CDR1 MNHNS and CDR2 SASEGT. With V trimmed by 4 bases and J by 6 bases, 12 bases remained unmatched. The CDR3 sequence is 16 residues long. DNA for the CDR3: TGTGCCAGCAGTGGAGGACCGGGACAGGGATTAAATGGCTACACCTTC. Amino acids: CASSGGPGQGLNGYTF.

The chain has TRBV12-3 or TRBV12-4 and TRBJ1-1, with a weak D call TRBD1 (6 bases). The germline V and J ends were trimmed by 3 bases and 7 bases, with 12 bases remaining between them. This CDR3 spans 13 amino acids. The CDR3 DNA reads TGTGCCAGCAGTTTCAGGGGTATCAGTGAAGCTTTCTTT. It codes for CASSFRGISEAFF.

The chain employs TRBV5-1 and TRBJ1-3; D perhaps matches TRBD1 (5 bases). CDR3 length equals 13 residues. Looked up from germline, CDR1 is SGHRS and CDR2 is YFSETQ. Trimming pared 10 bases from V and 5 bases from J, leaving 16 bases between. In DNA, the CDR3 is TGCGCCCCCCGCCCGAGGACAAGAAACACCATATATTTT. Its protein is CAPRPRTRNTIYF. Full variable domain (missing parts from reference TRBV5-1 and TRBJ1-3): KAGVTQTPRYLIKTRGQQVTLSCSPISGHRSVSWYQQTPGQGLQFLFEYFSETQRNKGNFPGRFSGRQFSNSRSEMNVSTLELGDSALYLCAPRPRTRNTIYFGEGSWLTVV.

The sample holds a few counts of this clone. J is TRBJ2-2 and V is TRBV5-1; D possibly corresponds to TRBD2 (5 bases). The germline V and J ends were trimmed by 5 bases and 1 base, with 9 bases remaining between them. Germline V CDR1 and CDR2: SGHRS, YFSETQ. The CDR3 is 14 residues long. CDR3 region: CASRGAVNTGELFF. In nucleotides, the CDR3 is TGCGCCAGCAGAGGAGCGGTGAACACCGGGGAGCTGTTTTTT.

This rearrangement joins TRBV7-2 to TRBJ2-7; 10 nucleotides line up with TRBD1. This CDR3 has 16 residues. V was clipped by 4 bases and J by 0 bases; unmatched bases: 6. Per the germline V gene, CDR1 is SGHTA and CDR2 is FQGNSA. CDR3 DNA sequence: TGTGCCAGCAGCTATTACCGGGACAGGGGCTCCTACGAGCAGTACTTC. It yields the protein CASSYYRDRGSYEQYF. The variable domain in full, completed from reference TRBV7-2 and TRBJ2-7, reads GAGVSQSPSNKVTEKGKDVELRCDPISGHTALYWYRQSLGQGLEFLIYFQGNSAPDKSGLPSDRFSAERTGGSVSTLTIQRTQQEDSAVYLCASSYYRDRGSYEQYFGPGTRLTVT.

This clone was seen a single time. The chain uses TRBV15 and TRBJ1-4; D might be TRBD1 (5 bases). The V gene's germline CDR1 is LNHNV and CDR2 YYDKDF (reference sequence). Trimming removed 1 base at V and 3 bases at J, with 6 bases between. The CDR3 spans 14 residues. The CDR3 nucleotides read TGTGCCACCAGCAGAGGACAGTCTAATGAAAAACTGTTTTTT. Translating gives CATSRGQSNEKLFF.